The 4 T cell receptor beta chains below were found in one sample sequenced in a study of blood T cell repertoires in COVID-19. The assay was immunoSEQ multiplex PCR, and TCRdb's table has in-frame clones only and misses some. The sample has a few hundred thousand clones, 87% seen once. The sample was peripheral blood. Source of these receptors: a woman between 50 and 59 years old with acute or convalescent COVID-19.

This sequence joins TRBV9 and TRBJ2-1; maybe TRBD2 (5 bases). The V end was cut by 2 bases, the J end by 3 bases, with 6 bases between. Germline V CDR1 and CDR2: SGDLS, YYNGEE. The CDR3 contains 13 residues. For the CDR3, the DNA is TGTGCCAGCAGCGTGGAGGACTACAATGAGCAGTTCTTC. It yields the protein CASSVEDYNEQFF.

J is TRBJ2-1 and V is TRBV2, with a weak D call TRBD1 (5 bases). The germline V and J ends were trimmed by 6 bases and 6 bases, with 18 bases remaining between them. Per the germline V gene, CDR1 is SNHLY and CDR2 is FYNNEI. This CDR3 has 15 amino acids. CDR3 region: CASSPSRVWSNEQFF. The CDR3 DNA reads TGTGCCAGCAGCCCGTCCAGGGTATGGAGCAATGAGCAGTTCTTC.

The CDR3 DNA sequence: TGTGCCAGCAGTAAGGGAGTAAGCTATGGCTACACCTTC. Amino acid sequence: CASSKGVSYGYTF. The rearrangement joins TRBV14 to TRBJ1-2; D is ambiguous. The CDR3 extends over 13 amino acids. V lost 6 bases and J 4 bases, leaving 12 bases between the germline ends. The germline CDR1 and CDR2 sequences are SGHDN and FVKESK.

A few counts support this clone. CDR3 loop: CASSVDPAGPYEQYF. The CDR3 DNA reads TGTGCCAGCAGCGTAGACCCAGCGGGGCCATACGAGCAGTACTTC. This chain links TRBV9 with TRBJ2-7; 7 positions agree with TRBD2. Germline V gene lookup returns CDR1 SGDLS and CDR2 YYNGEE. Trimming removed 0 bases from V and 4 bases from J; junction bases left unmatched: 7. The CDR3 totals 15 residues.